This T cell receptor (beta chain) appears in the sequencing data of a study of spatial heterogeneity in lung cancer. Study-wide context: The donor group consisted of roughly 70 patients who had untreated, early-stage non-small cell lung cancer. The average appearance count of each unique TCR and UMI combination in raw reads was more than ten. Study-level points and caveats: Blood contained ubiquitous expanded tumor TCRs more at resection than at follow-up.

Looked up from germline, CDR1 is SGHAT and CDR2 is FQNNGV. Trimming shortened V by 5 bases and J by 2 bases, and 20 bases separated the two germline ends. CDR3 size: 17 residues. Time point reported: blood at routine non-recurrence follow-up after resection. The study sequenced unsorted whole RNA from tumor, nontumor lung or frozen PBMC. Every molecule of TCR cDNA had its own unique molecular identifier. A single record per CDR3 protein comes from TCRdb applying MiXCR to the 5' RACE reads. The sample has about 120,000 distinct CDR3 sequences, about 12% seen once. This clonotype has more than one count but fewer than ten. Its antigen remains unknown.

The rearrangement links TRBV11-2 to TRBJ2-3; D is perhaps TRBD2 (7 bases). The source is a male donor with early-stage non-small cell lung cancer. Sample: PBMCs, taken at follow-up. CDR3 nucleotide sequence: TGTGCCAGCAGCCCGACCGGGGGGCTCCGCCACACAGATACGCAGTATTTT. This translates into CASSPTGGLRHTDTQYF.